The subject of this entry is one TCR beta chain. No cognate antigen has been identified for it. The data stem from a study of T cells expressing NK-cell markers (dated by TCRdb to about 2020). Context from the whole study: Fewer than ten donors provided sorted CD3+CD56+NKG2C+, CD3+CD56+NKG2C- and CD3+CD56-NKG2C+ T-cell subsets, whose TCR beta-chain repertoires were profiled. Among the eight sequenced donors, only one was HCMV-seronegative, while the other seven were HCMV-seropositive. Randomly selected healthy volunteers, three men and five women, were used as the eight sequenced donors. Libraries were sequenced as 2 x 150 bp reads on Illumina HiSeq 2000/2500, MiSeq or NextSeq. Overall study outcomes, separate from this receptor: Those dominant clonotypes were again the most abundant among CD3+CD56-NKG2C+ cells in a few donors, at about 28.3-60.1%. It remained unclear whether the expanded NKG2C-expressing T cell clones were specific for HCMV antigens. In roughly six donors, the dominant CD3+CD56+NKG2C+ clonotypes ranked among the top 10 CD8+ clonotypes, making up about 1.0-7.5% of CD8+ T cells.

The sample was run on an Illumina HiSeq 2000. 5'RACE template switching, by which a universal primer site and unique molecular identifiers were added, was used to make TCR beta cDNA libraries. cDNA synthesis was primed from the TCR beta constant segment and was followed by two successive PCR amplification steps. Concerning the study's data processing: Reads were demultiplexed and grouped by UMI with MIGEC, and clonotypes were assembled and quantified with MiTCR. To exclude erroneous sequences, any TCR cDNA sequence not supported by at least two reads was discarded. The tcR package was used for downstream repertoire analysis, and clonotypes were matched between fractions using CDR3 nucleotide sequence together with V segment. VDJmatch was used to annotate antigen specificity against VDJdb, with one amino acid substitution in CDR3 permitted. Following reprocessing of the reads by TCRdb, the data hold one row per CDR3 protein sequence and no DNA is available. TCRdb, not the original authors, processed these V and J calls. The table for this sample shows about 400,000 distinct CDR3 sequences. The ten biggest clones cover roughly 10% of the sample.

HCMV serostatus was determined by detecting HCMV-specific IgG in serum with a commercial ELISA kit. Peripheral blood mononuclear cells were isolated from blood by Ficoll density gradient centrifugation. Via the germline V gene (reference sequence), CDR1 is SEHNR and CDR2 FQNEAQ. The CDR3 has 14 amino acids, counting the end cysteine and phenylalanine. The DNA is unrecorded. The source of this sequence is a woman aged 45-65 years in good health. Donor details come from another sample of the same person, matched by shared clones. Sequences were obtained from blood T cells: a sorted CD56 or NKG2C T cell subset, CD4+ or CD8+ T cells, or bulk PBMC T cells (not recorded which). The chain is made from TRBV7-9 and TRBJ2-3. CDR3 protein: CASSFMTARGTQYF.